The 30 T cell receptor beta chains below all came from one sample that was sequenced in a study of blood T cell repertoires in COVID-19. The protocol was immunoSEQ multiplex PCR, while the TCRdb copy is restricted to in-frame clones and leaves out a portion. The data show 250,000 to 300,000 clones, approximately 77% seen once. The material sequenced was peripheral blood. The receptors stem from a woman aged 18-29 years with acute or convalescent COVID-19.

The genes are TRBV6-5 and TRBJ1-1; TRBD1 matches at 7 bases. The ends lost 7 bases at V and 3 bases at J; junction bases unmatched: 5. Germline assignment: CDR1 MNHEY and CDR2 SVGAGI. This CDR3 has 13 amino acids. The CDR3 DNA sequence: TGTGCCAGCACCATAACAGGGGACACTGAAGCTTTCTTT. Its protein is CASTITGDTEAFF.

On this clone: One end of the junction varies from germline; a read error may be responsible. The chain joins TRBV6-1 to TRBJ2-7; 9 bases match TRBD1. The CDR3 extends over 13 amino acids. The V gene's germline CDR1 is MNHNS and CDR2 SASEGT. The CDR3 nucleotides read TGTGCCAGCAGTGAATCAGGAGGGGACAGGGATATATTC. It encodes CASSESGGDRDIF.

The chain carries TRBV7-3 and TRBJ2-1; tentative D call: TRBD2 (5 bases). Trimming took off 5 bases at V and 3 bases at J, with 8 bases between the two ends. Germline CDR1 and CDR2: SGHTA and FQGTGA. The CDR3 contains 13 residues. DNA for the CDR3: TGTGCCAGCAGCCCCCGGGACTACAATGAGCAGTTCTTC. It codes for CASSPRDYNEQFF.

A single count supports this clone. This chain connects TRBV7-2 to TRBJ2-7, with 14 bases fitting TRBD2. V lost 2 bases, J lost 9 bases, and 6 bases stayed unmatched. This CDR3 has 15 residues. Per germline, CDR1 SGHTA and CDR2 FQGNSA. CDR3 DNA sequence: TGTGCCAGCAGCTTAATCGGGACTAGCGGGGGAGGGCAGTACTTC. Translation gives CASSLIGTSGGGQYF. The full variable domain, rest sourced from reference TRBV7-2 and TRBJ2-7, is GAGVSQSPSNKVTEKGKDVELRCDPISGHTALYWYRQSLGQGLEFLIYFQGNSAPDKSGLPSDRFSAERTGGSVSTLTIQRTQQEDSAVYLCASSLIGTSGGGQYFGPGTRLTVT.

The chain has TRBV5-4 and TRBJ2-2, with unresolved D. The ends were cut back, 2 bases at V and 1 base at J, with 3 bases in the middle. Per the germline V gene, CDR1 is SGHNT and CDR2 is YYREEE (reference sequence). The length of the CDR3 is 13 residues. CDR3 sequence reads: CASSFKNTGELFF. The CDR3 DNA sequence: TGTGCCAGCAGCTTCAAGAACACCGGGGAGCTGTTTTTT.

This chain connects TRBV5-6 to TRBJ1-6; tentatively, D is TRBD1 (6 bases). Germline V gene data show CDR1 as SGHDT and CDR2 as YYEEEE. This CDR3 is built from 13 residues. The V end was cut by 0 bases, the J end by 13 bases, with 11 bases between. Written as DNA, the CDR3 is TGTGCCAGCAGCTTGGGTGACAGGCTGCCCCTCCACTTT. Its protein is CASSLGDRLPLHF. Using reference TRBV5-6 and TRBJ1-6 for the parts outside the CDR3, the full variable domain is DAGVTQSPTHLIKTRGQQVTLRCSPKSGHDTVSWYQQALGQGPQFIFQYYEEEERQRGNFPDRFSGHQFPNYSSELNVNALLLGDSALYLCASSLGDRLPLHFGNGTRLTVT.

This chain links TRBV18 with TRBJ2-7; 11 bases are a match to TRBD2. The CDR3 extends over 18 amino acids. The ends lost 5 bases at V and 7 bases at J; junction bases unmatched: 19. Germline lookup yields CDR1 KGHSH and CDR2 LQKENI. The CDR3 loop is CASSELEASGRTKWEQYF. The DNA of the CDR3 is TGTGCCAGCTCAGAACTCGAGGCTAGCGGGAGGACAAAGTGGGAGCAGTACTTC.

The chain couples TRBV19 to TRBJ2-2; 7 bases map to TRBD2. CDR1 LNHDA and CDR2 SQIVND come from the germline V gene (reference sequence). V trimming: 3 bases; J trimming: 2 bases; junction bases outside the gene matches: 9. CDR3 length equals 17 residues. CDR3 protein: CASSMSGAPVNTGELFF. DNA of the CDR3: TGTGCCAGTAGTATGAGCGGGGCCCCCGTAAACACCGGGGAGCTGTTTTTT.

The chain combines TRBV9 with TRBJ2-7; perhaps TRBD2 as D (6 bases). CDR1 SGDLS and CDR2 YYNGEE come from the germline V gene. Trimming removed 2 bases from V and 3 bases from J, with 12 bases in between. The CDR3 length is 14 residues. The CDR3 loop is CASSVTGTGYEQYF. The CDR3 coding sequence is TGTGCCAGCAGCGTGACCGGGACTGGCTACGAGCAGTACTTC.

The J gene is TRBJ1-1, the V gene TRBV5-1; weak D call: TRBD1 (6 bases). Germline V gives CDR1 SGHRS, CDR2 YFSETQ. The ends were cut back, 5 bases at V and 2 bases at J, with 13 bases in the middle. The CDR3 sequence is 14 residues long. CDR3 sequence: CASSTEQGNTEAFF. The CDR3 coding sequence is TGCGCCAGCAGTACAGAACAGGGTAACACTGAAGCTTTCTTT.

J is TRBJ2-1 and V is TRBV29-1, with TRBD2 matching 7 bases. Germline V gives CDR1 SQVTM, CDR2 ANQGSEA. Unmatched junction bases numbered 21, after V lost 7 bases and J lost 6 bases. The CDR3 totals 17 residues. CDR3 DNA: TGCAGCGCCGCACGGGGTAGTTGGGGGACGGGGGGCAATGAGCAGTTCTTC. It encodes CSAARGSWGTGGNEQFF.

The chain employs TRBV5-5 and TRBJ1-4; 11 bases line up with TRBD1. Trimming cost V 2 bases and J 2 bases; bases outside gene matches: 5. The CDR3 loop spans 17 amino acids. Per the germline V gene, CDR1 is SGHKS and CDR2 is YYEKEE (reference sequence). The DNA for the CDR3 is TGTGCCAGCAGCTTCGGGACAGGGGGAAGCACTAATGAAAAACTGTTTTTT. Amino acid sequence: CASSFGTGGSTNEKLFF.

J is TRBJ1-2 and V is TRBV5-6, with D possibly being TRBD1 (5 bases). With 4 bases removed from V and 8 bases from J, the gap between germline ends came to 18 bases. Germline CDR1 and CDR2: SGHDT and YYEEEE. CDR3 size: 14 residues. The CDR3 sequence: CASSQLDSRGGYTF. CDR3 DNA sequence: TGTGCCAGCAGCCAACTCGACAGTAGAGGCGGCTACACCTTC.

The chain employs TRBV4-3 and TRBJ2-7, with TRBD2 matching 7 bases. The CDR3 sequence is 15 residues long. Losses at the gene ends were 0 bases for V and 4 bases for J; bases not matched to a gene: 6. Germline lookup yields CDR1 LGHNA and CDR2 YSLEER. The CDR3 DNA reads TGCGCCAGCAGCCAAGACCGGACTAGAGCATACGAGCAGTACTTC. It codes for CASSQDRTRAYEQYF.

The chain carries TRBV5-1 and TRBJ2-3; 7 positions agree with TRBD1. With 0 bases clipped from V and 2 bases from J, the junction kept 6 bases outside the gene matches. Per germline, CDR1 SGHRS and CDR2 YFSETQ. The CDR3 extends over 16 amino acids. Here the CDR3 DNA reads TGCGCCAGCAGCTTGGCCAGGGGGAGAGACACAGATACGCAGTATTTT. This codes for CASSLARGRDTDTQYF. Supplemented by reference TRBV5-1 and TRBJ2-3, the full variable domain reads KAGVTQTPRYLIKTRGQQVTLSCSPISGHRSVSWYQQTPGQGLQFLFEYFSETQRNKGNFPGRFSGRQFSNSRSEMNVSTLELGDSALYLCASSLARGRDTDTQYFGPGTRLTVL.

This rearrangement joins TRBV2 to TRBJ1-6; no clear D gene. The length of the CDR3 is 13 residues. Germline V lookup: CDR1 SNHLY, CDR2 FYNNEI. Trimming took 4 bases from V and 9 from J, leaving 10 bases between them. DNA for the CDR3: TGTGCCAGCAGTGCCGGGATGAGTTCACCCCTCCACTTT. Translation: CASSAGMSSPLHF.

The chain recombines TRBV7-9 with TRBJ1-2; 10 bases map to TRBD1. This CDR3 has 15 amino acids. The ends lost 1 base at V and 4 bases at J; junction bases unmatched: 3. The germline V gene encodes CDR1 SEHNR and CDR2 FQNEAQ (reference sequence). The CDR3 nucleotides are TGTGCCAGCAGCTTAGTTGGACAGGGGGTCTATGGCTACACCTTC. Its translation: CASSLVGQGVYGYTF.

V is TRBV6-2 or TRBV6-3 and J is TRBJ2-4; D is perhaps TRBD1 (5 bases). Germline V CDR1 and CDR2: MNHEY, SVGEGT. The V end was cut by 6 bases, the J end by 2 bases, with 17 bases between. CDR3 length: 16 amino acids. As DNA, the CDR3 is TGTGCCAGCAGCCCTCTAAAGACAGATCCCAAAAACATTCAGTACTTC. Translated: CASSPLKTDPKNIQYF.

The V gene is TRBV2, the J gene TRBJ2-1, with D possibly matching TRBD2 (5 bases). CDR1 is SNHLY and CDR2 is FYNNEI in the germline V gene. V dropped 7 bases and J dropped 8 bases, with 6 bases sitting between them. This CDR3 has 10 amino acids. CDR3 loop: CASTGYEQFF. The DNA of the CDR3 is TGTGCCAGCACGGGGTATGAGCAGTTCTTC.

This clone has a handful of counts. V and J are TRBV10-2 and TRBJ2-7; 8 bases map to TRBD2. Germline V gives CDR1 WSHSY, CDR2 SAAADI. V shed 5 bases and J 2 bases; nucleotides not matched to a gene: 8. The CDR3 loop spans 15 amino acids. CDR3 coding DNA: TGCGCCAGCAGTAACGGCGGGAGGTTCCCCTACGAGCAGTACTTC. Translating gives CASSNGGRFPYEQYF.

This rearrangement joins TRBV2 to TRBJ2-3; 10 bases map to TRBD2. This CDR3 has 16 residues. Trimming removed 2 bases from V and 1 base from J; junction bases left unmatched: 3. CDR1 and CDR2 (germline): SNHLY, FYNNEI. The CDR3 here is CASSEFGTSGTDTQYF. CDR3 nucleotides: TGTGCCAGCAGTGAATTTGGGACTAGCGGCACAGATACGCAGTATTTT.

This chain connects TRBV24-1 to TRBJ2-7; TRBD1 might be the D (5 bases). The CDR3 is 15 amino acids. Germline V gene data show CDR1 as KGHDR and CDR2 as SFDVKD. The germline V and J ends were trimmed by 2 bases and 2 bases, with 12 bases remaining between them. CDR3 sequence: CATSDSSGAPYEQYF. DNA of the CDR3: TGTGCCACCAGTGATTCGTCTGGGGCACCCTACGAGCAGTACTTC.

The genes are TRBV29-1 and TRBJ2-7, with D possibly matching TRBD2 (6 bases). V was pared by 4 bases and J by 0 bases, with 13 bases between. The V gene's germline CDR1 is SQVTM and CDR2 ANQGSEA. This CDR3 region has 14 residues. The CDR3 region has the DNA TGCAGCGTTGGCGGGGTCGGACACTCCTACGAGCAGTACTTC. The encoded protein is CSVGGVGHSYEQYF.

This rearrangement joins TRBV11-2 to TRBJ2-5; D may be TRBD1 (7 bases). The CDR3 is 14 amino acids. The ends were cut back, 5 bases at V and 5 bases at J, with 15 bases in the middle. The V gene's germline CDR1 is SGHAT and CDR2 FQNNGV. The CDR3 DNA sequence: TGTGCCAGCAGCCCGCAGGGGGGAGTGGAGACCCAGTACTTC. Protein sequence: CASSPQGGVETQYF.

The chain uses TRBV4-2 and TRBJ1-2, with a possible D match to TRBD1 (5 bases). The V and J ends lost 0 bases and 2 bases respectively, with 13 bases between them. The germline V gene has CDR1 LGHNA and CDR2 YNFKEQ. This CDR3 is built from 16 residues. The CDR3 region is CASSQEDAWGNYGYTF. The CDR3 region has the DNA TGTGCCAGCAGCCAAGAAGATGCCTGGGGCAACTATGGCTACACCTTC.

V and J are TRBV19 and TRBJ2-5; 12 nucleotides align to TRBD2. CDR1 and CDR2 from the germline V gene are LNHDA and SQIVND (reference sequence). Unmatched junction bases numbered 9, after V lost 6 bases and J lost 4 bases. The CDR3 length is 16 residues. The CDR3 reads CASSKGLAGQGETQYF. The CDR3 DNA reads TGTGCCAGTAGCAAAGGACTAGCGGGACAGGGAGAGACCCAGTACTTC. Full variable domain (rest looked up from reference TRBV19 and TRBJ2-5): DGGITQSPKYLFRKEGQNVTLSCEQNLNHDAMYWYRQDPGQGLRLIYYSQIVNDFQKGDIAEGYSVSREKKESFPLTVTSAQKNPTAFYLCASSKGLAGQGETQYFGPGTRLLVL.

The sample holds one count of this clone. The chain recombines TRBV27 with TRBJ1-1; TRBD1 matches 9 bases. Germline CDR1 reads MNHEY; CDR2 reads SMNVEV (reference sequence). After removal of 4 bases from V and 4 bases from J, the junction contained 7 bases not matched to a gene. This CDR3 has 15 amino acids. CDR3 sequence (DNA): TGTGCCAGCAGTTCTCCGGGACAGGGACGCACTGAAGCTTTCTTT. It codes for CASSSPGQGRTEAFF.

This rearrangement joins TRBV18 to TRBJ2-3, with D maybe TRBD2 (5 bases). Trimming cost V 4 bases and J 6 bases, with 29 bases left between them. The CDR3 covers 19 residues. Germline CDR1 KGHSH, CDR2 LQKENI. The CDR3 nucleotides are TGTGCCAGCTCACGTACCAGGACTCCCTATCCCCCCACAGTGGATACGCAGTATTTT. This encodes CASSRTRTPYPPTVDTQYF. Full variable domain (rest looked up from reference TRBV18 and TRBJ2-3): NAGVMQNPRHLVRRRGQEARLRCSPMKGHSHVYWYRQLPEEGLKFMVYLQKENIIDESGMPKERFSAEFPKEGPSILRIQQVVRGDSAAYFCASSRTRTPYPPTVDTQYFGPGTRLTVL.

V gene TRBV27 combines with J gene TRBJ2-1; TRBD2 agrees at 11 bases. With 3 bases clipped from V and 5 bases from J, the junction kept 9 bases outside the gene matches. CDR1 is MNHEY and CDR2 is SMNVEV in the germline V gene (reference sequence). This CDR3 region has 17 residues. The DNA of the CDR3 is TGTGCCAGCAGTTTCTACTTTAGCGGGGGGGGGAACAATGAGCAGTTCTTC. It encodes CASSFYFSGGGNNEQFF.

This clone showed up just once. The rearrangement links TRBV19 to TRBJ2-6; no firm D call. The ends were cut back, 0 bases at V and 0 bases at J, with 18 bases in the middle. The CDR3 runs 20 residues. Germline V gene data show CDR1 as LNHDA and CDR2 as SQIVND (reference sequence). CDR3 bases: TGTGCCAGTAGTATAGATTCGTTTCCAGGAACCAACTCTGGGGCCAACGTCCTGACTTTC. This sequence encodes CASSIDSFPGTNSGANVLTF. Full variable domain (remainder filled in from reference TRBV19 and TRBJ2-6): DGGITQSPKYLFRKEGQNVTLSCEQNLNHDAMYWYRQDPGQGLRLIYYSQIVNDFQKGDIAEGYSVSREKKESFPLTVTSAQKNPTAFYLCASSIDSFPGTNSGANVLTFGAGSRLTVL.